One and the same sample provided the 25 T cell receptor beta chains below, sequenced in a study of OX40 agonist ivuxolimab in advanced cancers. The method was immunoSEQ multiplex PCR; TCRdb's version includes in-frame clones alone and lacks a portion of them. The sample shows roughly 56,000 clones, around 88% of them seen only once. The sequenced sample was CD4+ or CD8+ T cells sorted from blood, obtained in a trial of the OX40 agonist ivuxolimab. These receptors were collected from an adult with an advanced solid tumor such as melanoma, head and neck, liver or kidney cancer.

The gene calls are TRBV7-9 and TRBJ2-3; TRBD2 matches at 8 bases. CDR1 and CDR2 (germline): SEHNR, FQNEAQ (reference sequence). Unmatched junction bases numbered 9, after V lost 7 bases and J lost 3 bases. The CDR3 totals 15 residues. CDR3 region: CASILWPSGTDTQYF. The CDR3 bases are TGTGCCAGCATTTTGTGGCCTAGCGGGACAGATACGCAGTATTTT. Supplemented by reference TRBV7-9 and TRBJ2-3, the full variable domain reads DTGVSQNPRHKITKRGQNVTFRCDPISEHNRLYWYRQTLGQGPEFLTYFQNEAQLEKSRLLSDRFSAERPKGSFSTLEIQRTEQGDSAMYLCASILWPSGTDTQYFGPGTRLTVL.

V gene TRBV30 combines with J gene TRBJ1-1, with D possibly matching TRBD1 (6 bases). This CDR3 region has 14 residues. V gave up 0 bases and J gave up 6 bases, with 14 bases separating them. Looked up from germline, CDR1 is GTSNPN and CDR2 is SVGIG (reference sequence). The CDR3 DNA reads TGTGCCTGGAGTGTACCTTTGGACAGCGCTGAAGCTTTCTTT. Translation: CAWSVPLDSAEAFF. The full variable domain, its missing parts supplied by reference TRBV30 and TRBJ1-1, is SQTIHQWPATLVQPVGSPLSLECTVEGTSNPNLYWYRQAAGRGLQLLFYSVGIGQISSEVPQNLSASRPQDRQFILSSKKLLLSDSGFYLCAWSVPLDSAEAFFGQGTRLTVV.

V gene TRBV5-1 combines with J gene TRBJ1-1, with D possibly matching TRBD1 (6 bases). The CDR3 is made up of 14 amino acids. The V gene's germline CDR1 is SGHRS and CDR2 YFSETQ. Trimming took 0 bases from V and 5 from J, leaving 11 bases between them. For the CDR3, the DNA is TGCGCCAGCAGCTTGGACAGGGTGGGAACTGAAGCTTTCTTT. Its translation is CASSLDRVGTEAFF.

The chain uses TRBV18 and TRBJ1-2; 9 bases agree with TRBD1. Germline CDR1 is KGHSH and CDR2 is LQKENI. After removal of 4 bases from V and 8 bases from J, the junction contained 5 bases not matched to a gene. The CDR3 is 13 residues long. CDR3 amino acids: CASSLQGAEGYTF. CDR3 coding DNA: TGTGCCAGCTCACTACAGGGGGCTGAGGGCTACACCTTC. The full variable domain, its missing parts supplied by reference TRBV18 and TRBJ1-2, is NAGVMQNPRHLVRRRGQEARLRCSPMKGHSHVYWYRQLPEEGLKFMVYLQKENIIDESGMPKERFSAEFPKEGPSILRIQQVVRGDSAAYFCASSLQGAEGYTFGSGTRLTVV.

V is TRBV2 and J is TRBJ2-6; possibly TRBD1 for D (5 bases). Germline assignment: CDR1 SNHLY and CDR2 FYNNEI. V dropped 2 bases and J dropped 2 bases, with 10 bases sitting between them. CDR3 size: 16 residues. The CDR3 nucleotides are TGTGCCAGCAGTGAATGGGAAGGGGCTGGGGCCAACGTCCTGACTTTC. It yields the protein CASSEWEGAGANVLTF.

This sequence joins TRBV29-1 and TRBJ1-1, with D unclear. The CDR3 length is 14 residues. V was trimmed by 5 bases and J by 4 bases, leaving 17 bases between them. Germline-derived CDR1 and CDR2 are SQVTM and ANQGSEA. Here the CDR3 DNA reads TGCAGCGTTACGTCGCGCCAGTGGAGCACTGAAGCTTTCTTT. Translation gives CSVTSRQWSTEAFF.

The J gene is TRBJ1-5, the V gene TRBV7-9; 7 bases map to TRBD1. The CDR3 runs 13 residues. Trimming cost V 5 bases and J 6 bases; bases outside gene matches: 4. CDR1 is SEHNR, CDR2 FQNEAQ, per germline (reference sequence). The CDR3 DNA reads TGTGCCAGCAGCCCCCAGGGGGGTCAGCCCCAGCATTTT. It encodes CASSPQGGQPQHF.

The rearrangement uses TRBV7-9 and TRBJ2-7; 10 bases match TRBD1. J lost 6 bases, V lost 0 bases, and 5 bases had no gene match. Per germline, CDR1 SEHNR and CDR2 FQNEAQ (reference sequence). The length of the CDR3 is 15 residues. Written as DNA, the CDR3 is TGTGCCAGCAGCTTAGCGGGACAGGGGTGGCGCGAGCAGTACTTC. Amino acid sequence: CASSLAGQGWREQYF.

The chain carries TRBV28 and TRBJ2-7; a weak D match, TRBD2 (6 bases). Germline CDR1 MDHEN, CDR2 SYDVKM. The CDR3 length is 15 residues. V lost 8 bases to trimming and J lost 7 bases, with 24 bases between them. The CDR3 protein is CASFSPRPGLEEQYF. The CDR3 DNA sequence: TGTGCCAGCTTTTCCCCGCGTCCGGGACTCGAAGAGCAGTACTTC.

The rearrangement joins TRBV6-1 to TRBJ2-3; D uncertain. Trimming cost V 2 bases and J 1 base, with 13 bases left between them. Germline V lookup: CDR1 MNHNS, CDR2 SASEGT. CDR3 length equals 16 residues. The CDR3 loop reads CASSETKASGTDTQYF. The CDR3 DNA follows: TGTGCCAGCAGTGAAACAAAGGCGAGTGGCACAGATACGCAGTATTTT.

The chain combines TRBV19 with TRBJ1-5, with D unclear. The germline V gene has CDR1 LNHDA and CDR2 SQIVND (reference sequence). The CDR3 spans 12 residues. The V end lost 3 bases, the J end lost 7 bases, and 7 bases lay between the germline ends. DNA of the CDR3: TGTGCCAGTAGTATCGGATGGCAGCCCCAGCATTTT. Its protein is CASSIGWQPQHF.

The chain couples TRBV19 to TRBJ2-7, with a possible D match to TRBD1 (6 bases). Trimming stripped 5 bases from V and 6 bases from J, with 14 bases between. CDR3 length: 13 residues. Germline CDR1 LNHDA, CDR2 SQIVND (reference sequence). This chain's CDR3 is CASSVQGSSEQYF. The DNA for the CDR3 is TGTGCCAGTAGTGTGCAGGGGTCGTCCGAGCAGTACTTC.

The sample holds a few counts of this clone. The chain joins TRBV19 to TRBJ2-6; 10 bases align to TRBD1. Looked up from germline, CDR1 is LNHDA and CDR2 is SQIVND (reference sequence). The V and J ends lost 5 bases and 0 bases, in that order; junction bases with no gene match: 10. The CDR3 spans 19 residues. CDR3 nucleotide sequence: TGTGCCAGTAGTTCCAAGACAGGGGGCGGACCCTCTGGGGCCAACGTCCTGACTTTC. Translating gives CASSSKTGGGPSGANVLTF. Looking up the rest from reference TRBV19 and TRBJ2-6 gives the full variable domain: DGGITQSPKYLFRKEGQNVTLSCEQNLNHDAMYWYRQDPGQGLRLIYYSQIVNDFQKGDIAEGYSVSREKKESFPLTVTSAQKNPTAFYLCASSSKTGGGPSGANVLTFGAGSRLTVL.

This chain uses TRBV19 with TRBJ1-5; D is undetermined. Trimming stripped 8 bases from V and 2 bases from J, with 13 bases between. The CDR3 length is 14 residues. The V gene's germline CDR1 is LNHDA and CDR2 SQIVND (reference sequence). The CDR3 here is CASQRREGNQPQHF. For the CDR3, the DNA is TGTGCCAGTCAGAGAAGGGAAGGCAATCAGCCCCAGCATTTT.

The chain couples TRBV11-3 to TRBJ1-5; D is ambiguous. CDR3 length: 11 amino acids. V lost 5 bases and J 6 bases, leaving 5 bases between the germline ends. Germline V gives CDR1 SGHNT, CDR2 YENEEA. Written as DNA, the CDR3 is TGTGCCAGCAGCCCATCTCAGCCCCAGCATTTT. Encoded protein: CASSPSQPQHF.

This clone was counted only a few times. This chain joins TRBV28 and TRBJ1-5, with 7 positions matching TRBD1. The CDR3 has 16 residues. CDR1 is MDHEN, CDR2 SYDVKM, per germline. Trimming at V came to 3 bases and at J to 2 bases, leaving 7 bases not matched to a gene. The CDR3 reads CASSFGHRGGNQPQHF. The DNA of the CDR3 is TGTGCCAGCAGTTTTGGCCACAGGGGTGGCAATCAGCCCCAGCATTTT.

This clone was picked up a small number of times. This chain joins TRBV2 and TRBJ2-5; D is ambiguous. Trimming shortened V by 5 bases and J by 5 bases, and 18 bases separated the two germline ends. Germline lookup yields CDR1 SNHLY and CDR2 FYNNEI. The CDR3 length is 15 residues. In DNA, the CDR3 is TGTGCCAGCAGTAGGACCCGGACGGTCGGGGAGACCCAGTACTTC. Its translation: CASSRTRTVGETQYF.

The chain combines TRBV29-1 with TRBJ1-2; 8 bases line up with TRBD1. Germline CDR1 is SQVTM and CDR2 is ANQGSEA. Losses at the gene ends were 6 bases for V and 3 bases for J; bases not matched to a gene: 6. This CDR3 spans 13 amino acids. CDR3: CSVRQGTDYGYTF. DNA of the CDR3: TGCAGCGTCCGACAGGGGACAGACTATGGCTACACCTTC. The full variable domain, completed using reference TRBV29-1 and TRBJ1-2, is SAVISQKPSRDICQRGTSLTIQCQVDSQVTMMFWYRQQPGQSLTLIATANQGSEATYESGFVIDKFPISRPNLTFSTLTVSNMSPEDSSIYLCSVRQGTDYGYTFGSGTRLTVV.

The CDR3 region is CASSYYEQYF. In DNA, the CDR3 is TGTGCCAGCAGTTACTACGAGCAGTACTTC. The chain carries TRBV6-1 and TRBJ2-7; no definite D call. From germline, CDR1 is MNHNS and CDR2 SASEGT. The V end lost 5 bases, the J end lost 3 bases, and 2 bases lay between the germline ends. The CDR3 length is 10 residues.

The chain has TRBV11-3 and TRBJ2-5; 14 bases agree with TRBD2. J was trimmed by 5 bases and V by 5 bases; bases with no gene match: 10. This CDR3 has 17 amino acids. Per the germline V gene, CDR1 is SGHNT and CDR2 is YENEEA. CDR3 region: CASSPGTSGGLGETQYF. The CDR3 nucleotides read TGTGCCAGCAGCCCCGGGACTAGCGGGGGACTGGGGGAGACCCAGTACTTC.

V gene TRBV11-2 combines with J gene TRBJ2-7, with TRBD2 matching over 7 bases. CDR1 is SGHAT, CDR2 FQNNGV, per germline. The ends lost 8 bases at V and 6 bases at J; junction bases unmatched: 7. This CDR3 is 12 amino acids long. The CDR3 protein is CASGNPGGEQYF. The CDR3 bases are TGTGCCAGCGGAAACCCGGGGGGCGAGCAGTACTTC.

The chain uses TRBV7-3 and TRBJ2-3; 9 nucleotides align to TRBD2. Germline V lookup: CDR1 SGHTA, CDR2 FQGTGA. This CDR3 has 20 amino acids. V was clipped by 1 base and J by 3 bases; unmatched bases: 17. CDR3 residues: CASSLRGPGLAIDGTDTQYF. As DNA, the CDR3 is TGTGCCAGCAGCTTAAGGGGTCCTGGACTAGCGATTGATGGAACAGATACGCAGTATTTT.

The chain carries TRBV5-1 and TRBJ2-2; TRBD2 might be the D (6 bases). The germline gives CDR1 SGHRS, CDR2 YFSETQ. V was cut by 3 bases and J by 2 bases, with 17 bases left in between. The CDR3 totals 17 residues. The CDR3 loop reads CASSYAVGGVNTGELFF. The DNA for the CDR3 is TGCGCCAGCAGCTATGCTGTGGGCGGGGTTAACACCGGGGAGCTGTTTTTT.

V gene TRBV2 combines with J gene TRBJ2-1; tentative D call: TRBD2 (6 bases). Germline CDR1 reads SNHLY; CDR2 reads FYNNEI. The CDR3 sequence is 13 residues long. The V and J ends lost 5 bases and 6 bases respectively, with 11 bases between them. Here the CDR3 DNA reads TGTGCCAGCAGTCAAACCGGGGGCAATGAGCAGTTCTTC. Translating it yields CASSQTGGNEQFF.

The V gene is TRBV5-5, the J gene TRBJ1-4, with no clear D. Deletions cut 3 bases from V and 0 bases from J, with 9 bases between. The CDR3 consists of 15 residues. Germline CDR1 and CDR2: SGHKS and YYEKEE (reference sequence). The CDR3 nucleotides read TGTGCCAGCAGCTCAGGTTTCGCAACTAATGAAAAACTGTTTTTT. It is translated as CASSSGFATNEKLFF.